The T cell receptor beta chain described here comes from a study of shared clonotypes between healthy human individuals. The study drew all its donors from Caucasian adults living in Nashville, Tennessee. The CDR3 spans 15 residues. Germline CDR1 and CDR2: SEHNR and FQNEAQ (reference sequence). With V trimmed by 4 bases and J by 5 bases, 7 bases remained unmatched. Using immunoSEQ multiplex PCR, the repertoire was profiled, and TCRdb retains in-frame clones only, with some absent. The repertoire includes about 520,000 clones, 81% of them detected once, and roughly an eighth sits in the top ten. This clone was seen only once.

V gene TRBV7-9 combines with J gene TRBJ2-5, with TRBD1 identical over 10 bases. The clonotype originates from a woman aged 40 to 50 in good health. Some clones in this sample may be carry-over from other donors' samples. The source material was PBMCs. As DNA, the CDR3 is TGTGCCAGCAGCTCCCGGGACAGGGGTGACGAGACCCAGTACTTC. Translated, it gives CASSSRDRGDETQYF.